Each of the 2 T cell receptor beta chains below was sequenced from the same sample in a study of T-cell reconstitution after alpha-beta-depleted transplantation in children. Unique molecular identifiers were incorporated during preparation of the TCRbeta library. TCRdb called the PCR reads again in MiXCR, with one record for every CDR3 protein. Seen here are about 610,000 distinct CDR3 sequences, about 10% observed once, and the top ten hold less than 4.5%. Sequencing was performed on PBMCs from the stem cell graft donor, taken from the stem cell graft. The receptors derive from a human donor who donated a stem cell graft to a child with acute myeloid leukemia.

The CDR3 nucleotides are TGTGCCAGCAGTTCACCGGGACACCCGACCTACGAGCAGTACTTC. It encodes CASSSPGHPTYEQYF. The chain employs TRBV28 and TRBJ2-7; weak D call: TRBD1 (6 bases). Trimming removed 4 bases from V and 2 bases from J, with 15 bases in between. The CDR3 has 15 residues. Germline V gives CDR1 MDHEN, CDR2 SYDVKM.

The table lists this clonotype with a few counts. The CDR3 nucleotides are TGTGCCAGCAGCTCAGGACTATCCCAGTTCTTC. It translates to CASSSGLSQFF. The chain links TRBV7-2 to TRBJ2-1; D is possibly TRBD2 (6 bases). Trimming cost V 4 bases and J 13 bases, with 11 bases left between them. CDR3 size: 11 residues. The V gene's germline CDR1 is SGHTA and CDR2 FQGNSA.